Listed below are T cell receptor beta chains from one sample, sequenced in a study of T cell repertoires in cytomegalovirus infection. For these receptors, no antigen is known. MiXCR, applied by TCRdb to the reads, yields one record per CDR3 protein. The profile shows around 570,000 distinct CDR3 sequences, about 40% of them singletons. The specimen was cultured PBMCs, collected from culture after CMV antigen stimulation. These receptors were taken from a human donor in good health (CMV status not recorded). Some clones in this sample may be carry-over from other donors' samples. CDR3s include the opening cysteine and the closing phenylalanine or tryptophan.

V: TRBV5-4
J: TRBJ2-3
CDR3: CASSRGGTSGTDTQYF

V: TRBV19
J: TRBJ1-2
CDR3: CASRSAGRDYGYTF

V: TRBV7-9
J: TRBJ1-4
CDR3: CASSLAGASRRLFF

V: TRBV7-8
J: TRBJ1-2
CDR3: CATADSYGYTF

V: TRBV6-2/TRBV6-3
J: TRBJ2-7
CDR3: CASIRSWEQYF

V: TRBV7-2
J: TRBJ1-4
CDR3: CASSLFPGQKKKLFF

V: TRBV7-2
J: TRBJ2-3
CDR3: CASSLSRGPGMTDTQYF

V: TRBV6-2/TRBV6-3
J: TRBJ2-7
CDR3: CASSYPSWGNEQYF

V: TRBV27
J: TRBJ2-5
CDR3: CASSPRFGLALETQYF

V: TRBV5-6
J: TRBJ2-7
CDR3: CASSLSPSGGSEQYF

V: TRBV19
J: TRBJ1-5
CDR3: CASSQGDGQPQHF

V: TRBV7-6
J: TRBJ2-3
CDR3: CASSPPWTSGSSDTQYF

V: TRBV2
J: TRBJ2-5
CDR3: CASDNRAETQYF

V: TRBV5-6
J: TRBJ2-1
CDR3: CASSQSQGTYTNEQFF

V: TRBV4-1
J: TRBJ2-5
CDR3: CASSQDWGTQETQYF

V: TRBV5-4
J: TRBJ1-1
CDR3: CASSLVLDSEAFF

V: TRBV20-1
J: TRBJ2-5
CDR3: CSAGWTGEETQYF

V: TRBV7-4
J: TRBJ1-6
CDR3: CASSFPPQGKYDSPLHF

V: TRBV7-2
J: TRBJ2-1
CDR3: CASRASGQHNEQFF

V: TRBV7-6
J: TRBJ2-2
CDR3: CASSPNRAGELFF

V: TRBV12-3/TRBV12-4
J: TRBJ2-1
CDR3: CASSPTSFEQFF

V: TRBV19
J: TRBJ1-5
CDR3: CASSITGQGAQPQHF

V: TRBV12-3/TRBV12-4
J: TRBJ2-1
CDR3: CASSPQPGEQFF

V: TRBV5-1
J: TRBJ1-1
CDR3: CASSKGQGDTEAFF

V: TRBV29-1
J: TRBJ2-7
CDR3: CSAGPGQSYEQYF

V: TRBV7-2
J: TRBJ1-2
CDR3: CASSLSPLTQGSVGGYTF

V: TRBV28
J: TRBJ2-5
CDR3: CASRSETQYF

V: TRBV28
J: TRBJ1-1
CDR3: CASSVPGQGGTEAFF

V: TRBV7-2
J: TRBJ2-1
CDR3: CASSFILNEQFF

V: TRBV7-1
J: TRBJ2-3
CDR3: CASRPAGQGASDTQYF

V: TRBV12-3/TRBV12-4
J: TRBJ1-2
CDR3: CASSLATGVYYGYTF

V: TRBV14
J: TRBJ1-2
CDR3: CASSQYRGGGYTF